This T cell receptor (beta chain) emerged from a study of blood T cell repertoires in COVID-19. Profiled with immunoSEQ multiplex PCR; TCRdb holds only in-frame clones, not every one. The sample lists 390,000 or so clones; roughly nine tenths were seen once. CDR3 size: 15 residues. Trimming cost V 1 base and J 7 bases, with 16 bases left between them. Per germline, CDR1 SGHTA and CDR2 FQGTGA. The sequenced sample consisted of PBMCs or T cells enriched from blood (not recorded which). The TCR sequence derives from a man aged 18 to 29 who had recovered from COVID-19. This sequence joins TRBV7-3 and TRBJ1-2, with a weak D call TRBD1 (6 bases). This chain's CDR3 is CASSLSGGAFGGYTF. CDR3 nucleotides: TGTGCCAGCAGCTTAAGCGGGGGGGCGTTCGGTGGCTACACCTTC.